This T cell receptor (beta chain) is from a study of blood T cell repertoires in COVID-19. Study-level background: PBMCs, B-cell-depleted T cells, or T cells provided the cDNA or gDNA that made up the material.

TCRdb keeps only in-frame clones here, not all; method: immunoSEQ multiplex PCR. Here the sample spans 180,000 or so clones, around 82% being singletons. Trimming left V 6 bases short and J 4 bases short, with 16 bases between. This CDR3 has 15 amino acids. Germline CDR1 is MDHEN and CDR2 is SYDVKM. This clone has a count of ten or more. Sequenced sample: PBMCs or T cells enriched from blood (not recorded which). The receptor was derived from a woman in her 50s in a cohort exposed to, infected with or recovered from COVID-19 (not recorded which). This chain uses TRBV28 with TRBJ1-5, with D perhaps TRBD1 (6 bases). The CDR3 DNA follows: TGTGCCAGCAGAGGAACAGGGCTGGAGAATCAGCCCCAGCATTTT. Translation: CASRGTGLENQPQHF.